Sequencing of this TCR beta chain was carried out in a study of blood T cell repertoires in COVID-19. As for the study in general: COVID-19 samples, acute and convalescent, were from the United States, Italy and Spain. The analysed material was cDNA or gDNA that came from T cells, B-cell-depleted T cells, or PBMCs.

V was clipped by 5 bases and J by 6 bases, with 12 bases between them. The CDR3 runs 12 residues. Germline values: CDR1 GTSNPN, CDR2 SVGIG (reference sequence). Authors' methods: For nucleated cells, counts were estimated from reference gene primer amplification. Assay used: immunoSEQ multiplex PCR; TCRdb lists only in-frame clones, some missing. Clone size and the V and J calls come from that table; the DNA yielded D and trimming. The repertoire holds 250,000 to 300,000 clones, with around 84% as singletons. This clone was found once. Material for sequencing was peripheral blood. This clonotype was obtained from a man in his 60s with acute or convalescent COVID-19. The rearrangement uses TRBV30 and TRBJ2-3; maybe TRBD2 (6 bases). CDR3 protein: CAWDSLADTQYF. The DNA of the CDR3 is TGTGCCTGGGATTCCCTAGCGGATACGCAGTATTTT.